The 25 T cell receptor beta chains reported below all come from one sample, sequenced in a study of T cells in narcolepsy listed by TCRdb under 2018. Preparation of the library involved the immunoSEQ multiplex PCR assay. As stored in TCRdb, this immuneACCESS dataset retains in-frame rearrangements with V and J assigned. A fraction of the clones does not appear; measured against another copy, unresolved V genes explain less than half of the discrepancy, and the remainder lacks a known reason. For this sample the table gives approximately 31,000 clones, of which around 78% were detected only once. The top ten clonotypes cover approximately 1.1% of the sample. Sample: CD45RA- memory CD4+ T cells from PBMCs. This specimen's cell subset or site label, interpreted: memory T cells sorted ex vivo from peripheral blood. The receptors were gathered from a human donor with narcolepsy.

This chain joins TRBV19 and TRBJ2-7; D is perhaps TRBD1 or TRBD2 (5 bases each). Germline V gives CDR1 LNHDA, CDR2 SQIVND (reference sequence). There are 16 residues in the CDR3. V lost 4 bases to trimming and J lost 2 bases, with 18 bases between them. Here the CDR3 reads CASSRSRPGATYEQYF. The CDR3, as DNA: TGTGCCAGTAGTAGAAGCCGACCCGGGGCAACCTACGAGCAGTACTTC.

The V and J genes are TRBV28 and TRBJ2-1, with 8 bases that match TRBD2. Germline CDR1 and CDR2: MDHEN and SYDVKM. The CDR3 is made up of 14 amino acids. Trimming cost V 2 bases and J 9 bases; bases outside gene matches: 6. The CDR3 here is CASSLPGGPVEQFF. The CDR3 DNA is TGTGCCAGCAGTTTACCGGGGGGGCCAGTTGAGCAGTTCTTC.

The genes are TRBV5-6 and TRBJ1-4; TRBD1 agrees at 8 bases. Germline CDR1 is SGHDT and CDR2 is YYEEEE. The CDR3 sequence is 13 residues long. V shed 7 bases, J shed 8 bases, and the junction held 7 bases outside the gene matches. The CDR3 sequence is CASSRDRGEKLFF. The CDR3 DNA reads TGTGCCAGCTCCCGAGACAGGGGAGAAAAACTGTTTTTT.

The gene calls are TRBV5-4 and TRBJ2-1, with 7 bases identical to TRBD2. V shed 3 bases, J shed 1 base, and the junction held 10 bases outside the gene matches. The CDR3 runs to 17 residues. Germline V gives CDR1 SGHNT, CDR2 YYREEE (reference sequence). This CDR3 reads CASSSSGAGTSYNEQFF. The DNA of the CDR3 is TGTGCCAGCAGCTCCTCGGGAGCGGGAACGTCCTACAATGAGCAGTTCTTC.

By its share, this clone is medium-sized. This sequence joins TRBV19 and TRBJ2-7; D may be TRBD2 (5 bases). Trimming removed 5 bases from V and 6 bases from J, with 11 bases in between. CDR3 length equals 12 residues. Germline CDR1 LNHDA, CDR2 SQIVND (reference sequence). The CDR3 coding sequence is TGTGCCAGTAGTTCCGGAGGTGGCGAGCAGTACTTC. This codes for CASSSGGGEQYF.

This clone was seen a few times. The gene calls are TRBV7-3 and TRBJ2-1, with a tentative D call TRBD2 (6 bases). Germline V gives CDR1 SGHTA, CDR2 FQGTGA. This CDR3 contains 13 residues. Deletions cut 4 bases from V and 14 bases from J, with 18 bases between. The CDR3 protein is CASSSLGGSGKFF. In nucleotides, the CDR3 is TGTGCCAGCAGCTCCCTGGGGGGTAGTGGGAAGTTCTTC. The complete variable domain, with remaining parts taken from reference TRBV7-3 and TRBJ2-1, reads GAGVSQTPSNKVTEKGKYVELRCDPISGHTALYWYRQSLGQGPEFLIYFQGTGAADDSGLPNDRFFAVRPEGSVSTLKIQRTERGDSAVYLCASSSLGGSGKFFGPGTRLTVL.

The J gene is TRBJ1-2, the V gene TRBV6-1; no reliable D call. The CDR3 is 12 amino acids. From germline, CDR1 is MNHNS and CDR2 SASEGT. V dropped 5 bases and J dropped 6 bases, with 10 bases sitting between them. DNA for the CDR3: TGTGCCAGCAGTTTCCTCGCCGATGGCTACACCTTC. Translated, it gives CASSFLADGYTF.

This clone was observed once. This sequence joins TRBV29-1 and TRBJ1-3; possibly TRBD1 for D (5 bases). V gave up 1 base and J gave up 1 base, with 8 bases separating them. The CDR3 contains 14 residues. Germline CDR1 SQVTM, CDR2 ANQGSEA. For the CDR3, the DNA is TGCAGCGTTGAAGTAGCAGGGTCTGGAAACACCATATATTTT. Translated, it gives CSVEVAGSGNTIYF.

The CDR3 reads CSAQKWDTQYF. CDR3 nucleotide sequence: TGCAGTGCGCAGAAGTGGGATACGCAGTATTTT. This chain joins TRBV20-1 and TRBJ2-3; D remains unclear. The CDR3 is 11 residues long. Trimming took off 6 bases at V and 6 bases at J, with 10 bases between the two ends. Germline assignment: CDR1 DFQATT and CDR2 SNEGSKA (reference sequence).

The chain uses TRBV7-9 and TRBJ2-5; 11 bases are a match to TRBD2. Germline V gene sequence: CDR1 SEHNR, CDR2 FQNEAQ (reference sequence). J lost 5 bases, V lost 3 bases, and 8 bases had no gene match. This CDR3 has 16 residues. CDR3 sequence reads: CASSFPLAGGQETQYF. The DNA for the CDR3 is TGTGCCAGCAGCTTCCCGCTAGCGGGAGGACAGGAGACCCAGTACTTC. The variable domain in full, completed from reference TRBV7-9 and TRBJ2-5, reads DTGVSQNPRHKITKRGQNVTFRCDPISEHNRLYWYRQTLGQGPEFLTYFQNEAQLEKSRLLSDRFSAERPKGSFSTLEIQRTEQGDSAMYLCASSFPLAGGQETQYFGPGTRLLVL.

The chain has TRBV5-1 and TRBJ2-3, with TRBD2 matching 8 bases. Per germline, CDR1 SGHRS and CDR2 YFSETQ. The length of the CDR3 is 16 residues. Losses at the gene ends were 4 bases for V and 6 bases for J; bases not matched to a gene: 13. The CDR3 is CASSLTLAGSGDTQYF. Written as DNA, the CDR3 is TGCGCCAGCAGCCTCACTTTAGCGGGGAGTGGGGATACGCAGTATTTT. The whole variable domain, remainder taken from reference TRBV5-1 and TRBJ2-3, is KAGVTQTPRYLIKTRGQQVTLSCSPISGHRSVSWYQQTPGQGLQFLFEYFSETQRNKGNFPGRFSGRQFSNSRSEMNVSTLELGDSALYLCASSLTLAGSGDTQYFGPGTRLTVL.

This clone was seen just once. V gene TRBV27 combines with J gene TRBJ1-1, with D perhaps TRBD1 (6 bases). Looked up from germline, CDR1 is MNHEY and CDR2 is SMNVEV (reference sequence). This CDR3 is 18 amino acids long. Deletions cut 8 bases from V and 4 bases from J, with 29 bases between. CDR3 sequence reads: CASPCHTPGASLGTEAFF. CDR3 bases: TGTGCCAGCCCGTGCCACACGCCGGGGGCCTCCTTGGGCACTGAAGCTTTCTTT.

V gene TRBV7-9 combines with J gene TRBJ2-1; 12 bases fit TRBD2. The CDR3 is 18 amino acids. Looked up from germline, CDR1 is SEHNR and CDR2 is FQNEAQ (reference sequence). V shed 3 bases and J 7 bases; nucleotides not matched to a gene: 13. The chain's CDR3 is CASSFPRRLAGVQNEQFF. The CDR3 nucleotides read TGTGCCAGCAGCTTCCCTCGGAGACTAGCGGGAGTTCAAAATGAGCAGTTCTTC.

This chain connects TRBV27 to TRBJ2-1, with D possibly TRBD2 on 7 matching bases. Deletions cut 5 bases from V and 4 bases from J, with 18 bases between. The CDR3 spans 16 residues. Germline V gene sequence: CDR1 MNHEY, CDR2 SMNVEV (reference sequence). CDR3 in amino acids: CASSPSSAGTYNEQFF. The CDR3 nucleotides are TGTGCCAGCAGTCCTTCGTCAGCGGGGACATACAATGAGCAGTTCTTC.

The rearrangement uses TRBV5-1 and TRBJ1-4; D is ambiguous. In germline, CDR1 is SGHRS, CDR2 YFSETQ. The CDR3 has 13 residues. V lost 4 bases, J lost 5 bases, and 9 bases lay in between. CDR3 amino acids: CASSQDNNEKLFF. The CDR3 coding sequence is TGCGCCAGCAGCCAAGACAACAATGAAAAACTGTTTTTT.

This chain joins TRBV19 and TRBJ2-7; perhaps TRBD2 as D (6 bases). The CDR3 sequence is 13 residues long. CDR1 is LNHDA, CDR2 SQIVND, per germline (reference sequence). Between the trimmed V and J ends, which lost 4 bases and 3 bases, there was a span of 10 bases. DNA for the CDR3: TGTGCCAGTAGTACGGGACTCCTCTACGAGCAGTACTTC. Amino acid sequence: CASSTGLLYEQYF.

As concerns this clone: One end of the junction is discordant with germline, which a read error may explain. The chain is built from TRBV18 and TRBJ2-3, with 8 bases matching TRBD1. The CDR3 sequence is 14 residues long. Germline lookup yields CDR1 KGHSH and CDR2 LQKENI. The CDR3 here is CASSPPSGQETRYF. The CDR3 DNA reads TGTGCCAGCTCACCACCGTCGGGACAGGAGACGCGGTATTTT.

The CDR3 DNA reads TGTGCCAGCAGTGCCGGGGGGCTATACCAAGAGACCCAGTACTTC. Translating it yields CASSAGGLYQETQYF. This chain connects TRBV27 to TRBJ2-5, with D possibly TRBD2 on 7 matching bases. CDR1 is MNHEY, CDR2 SMNVEV, per germline (reference sequence). The ends were cut back, 5 bases at V and 0 bases at J, with 13 bases in the middle. The CDR3 is 15 amino acids.

Only a few counts were recorded for this clone. The J gene is TRBJ2-3, the V gene TRBV5-1; D gene ambiguous. This CDR3 comprises 16 residues. With 0 bases removed from V and 0 bases from J, the gap between germline ends came to 11 bases. CDR1 and CDR2 (germline): SGHRS, YFSETQ. The DNA for the CDR3 is TGCGCCAGCAGCTTGGAAGCACCAGCAAGCACAGATACGCAGTATTTT. It yields the protein CASSLEAPASTDTQYF.

The CDR3 reads CASGLSARGDQPQHF. CDR3 bases: TGTGCTAGTGGTTTGAGCGCCCGAGGGGATCAGCCCCAGCATTTT. This chain joins TRBV12-5 and TRBJ1-5; the D gene is possibly TRBD1 (5 bases). From germline, CDR1 is LGHNT and CDR2 FRNRAP. Deletions cut 2 bases from V and 5 bases from J, with 13 bases between. The CDR3 contains 15 residues.

The chain carries TRBV4-1 and TRBJ2-3, with 7 bases identical to TRBD1. The trim removed 4 bases at V and 3 bases at J, leaving 10 bases unmatched. Germline-derived CDR1 and CDR2 are MGHRA and YSYEKL. The CDR3 length is 16 residues. The CDR3 DNA reads TGCGCCAGCAGCCTAGTTCCGGGACAGCGAACAGATACGCAGTATTTT. Its protein is CASSLVPGQRTDTQYF.

The CDR3 is CASSPDSYNSPLHF. The CDR3 DNA follows: TGTGCCAGCAGCCCGGACAGCTATAATTCACCCCTCCACTTT. V gene TRBV7-3 combines with J gene TRBJ1-6, with a tentative D call TRBD1 (6 bases). Looked up from germline, CDR1 is SGHTA and CDR2 is FQGTGA. Deletions cut 5 bases from V and 3 bases from J, with 8 bases between. The CDR3 totals 14 residues.

The V call is TRBV18, the J call TRBJ1-3; D remains ambiguous. There are 14 residues in the CDR3. The germline V gene has CDR1 KGHSH and CDR2 LQKENI. V was trimmed by 3 bases and J by 1 base, leaving 7 bases between them. The CDR3, as DNA: TGTGCCAGCTCACCCCAGGAATCTGGAAACACCATATATTTT. This codes for CASSPQESGNTIYF.

The chain combines TRBV7-7 with TRBJ1-1; no reliable D call. V lost 2 bases, J lost 1 base, and 5 bases lay in between. The CDR3 sequence is 13 residues long. Germline lookup yields CDR1 SSHAT and CDR2 FNYEAQ (reference sequence). The CDR3 loop is CASSLNQNTEAFF. The CDR3 nucleotides are TGTGCCAGCAGCTTAAACCAGAACACTGAAGCTTTCTTT.

V is TRBV18 and J is TRBJ2-5, with D perhaps assigned TRBD1 or TRBD2 (6 bases each). The DNA matches TRBJ2-7 better at its end, which makes the J call doubtful. Germline loops: CDR1 KGHSH, CDR2 LQKENI. CDR3 size: 14 residues. The CDR3 loop reads CASSSQRGATEQYF. Written as DNA, the CDR3 is TGTGCCAGCTCATCTCAAAGGGGGGCTACCGAGCAGTACTTC.